This paragraph covers one T cell receptor (beta chain) sequence. The antigen remains unidentified. The data were taken from a study of cytomegalovirus exposure and HLA in healthy donors. On the study more broadly: A data release that came early held 75 million to 85 million unique TCRs from HLA-typed donors. The study, taken as a whole, reports: The HLA-A and HLA-B alleles of most subjects were reportedly predicted accurately from TCR beta sequences. CMV serostatus was the sole immune exposure data available.

CDR3 size: 14 residues. Germline values: CDR1 SEHNR, CDR2 FQNEAQ (reference sequence). V dropped 4 bases and J dropped 0 bases, with 9 bases sitting between them. Primers: 60 Vbeta forward and 13 Jbeta reverse. Profiled with immunoSEQ multiplex PCR; TCRdb holds only in-frame clones, not every one. Of about 190,000 clones listed, 60% to 85% are singletons. This rearrangement joins TRBV7-9 to TRBJ1-2; D uncertain. The sample taken for sequencing was PBMCs. This clonotype was obtained from a woman between 18 and 30 years old in good health and CMV-seronegative. The CDR3 is CASSSSGTNYGYTF. The CDR3 DNA reads TGTGCCAGCAGCTCGTCGGGAACTAACTATGGCTACACCTTC.